This record concerns one TCR beta chain sequence. Its antigen target is currently unknown. The source of the sample is a study of cytomegalovirus exposure and HLA in healthy donors (dated by TCRdb to between 2016 and 2019). About the investigation overall: According to an earlier analysis of a few hundred of the donors, about 179 million T cells yielded over 90 million unique TCR beta sequences and about 280 Gb of sequence data. On average, around 240,000 unique TCR beta nucleotide sequences were sequenced per donor among 398 genotyped donors of the cohort, with roughly 18% of those sequences being non-productive. Donor age, sex, ethnicity and CMV serostatus were collected together with the repertoire data. An early release covering 550 to 650 HLA-typed donors comprised about 290 gigabases of sequencing data and tens of millions of unique TCR sequences. Rather than using new phenotypic data, the later analysis identified candidate immune exposures from TCR beta sequences and from how often those sequences occurred across donors. In a later genetic analysis, genome-wide SNP genotypes for about three fifths of the roughly 670 donors were used, and that subset was treated as a discovery cohort. Class I and class II HLA loci were covered by the typing at four-digit resolution. The genetic ancestry cluster associated with self-reported Caucasian donors included 65% to 90% of the 300 to 400 genotyped donors. To predict cytomegalovirus infection status, the study combined high-throughput TCR immunosequencing, statistical association of individual TCRs with disease status, and machine learning. Along with the approximately 700-subject first cohort, a separate validation cohort of 120 different subjects was used. Four or five DR-DQ haplotypes were treated as single units for association and clustering because of strong linkage in the cohort. To decide whether each TCR beta V gene segment behaved as functional or pseudogenic, an earlier analysis of some 570 of the donors relied on high-throughput TCR beta sequencing. The number of donors typed differed by locus, with roughly 629-640 for A, B, C, DRB1 and DQB1, around 520 for DQA1, some 570 for DPA1, and some 440 for DPB1. All discovery cohort repertoires had been generated on a single sequencing platform. A later analysis re-analyzed previously published TCR beta repertoires from roughly 630 donors and added high-resolution HLA genotyping to study TCR occurrence patterns. The study was designed to test whether signatures of past pathogen exposure could be identified by cataloging public T cell receptors. The study profiled the T cell repertoires of about 640 subjects by immunosequencing and related them to cytomegalovirus serostatus.

The germline V gene yields SGDLS for CDR1 and YYNGEE for CDR2. A distance of 17 bases separates the germline ends of V and J, which lose 4 bases and 4 bases respectively. From its cysteine to its phenylalanine, the CDR3 spans 15 amino acids. Solely the CDR3 DNA is kept, with 45 bases framed from the first base. Libraries were constructed by the immunoSEQ multiplex PCR assay. A mixture of 60 forward primers for TCR Vbeta segments and 13 reverse primers for TCR Jbeta segments was used in the multiplex PCR. The CDR3 region of rearranged TCR beta genes was amplified from genomic DNA by a multiplex PCR assay. On the Illumina HiSeq System, the amplified TCR beta libraries were sequenced as 87-base-pair reads. On the study's bioinformatics: Across the 500 to 750 repertoires, a later analysis counted approximately 83 million unique TCR beta chains, roughly 11 million of which were shared by at least two donors. A nearest-neighbor algorithm error-corrected the raw reads and collapsed the reads into unique sequences, merging closely related sequences to remove PCR and sequencing errors. To assign V, D and J gene segments, CDR3 sequences were aligned to IMGT reference sequences. For a sequence to be retained, at least a six-nucleotide match to both a V gene segment and a J gene segment was required. Rearrangements were classified as productive when the CDR3 lacked stop codons and remained in frame with V and J, and all other rearrangements were classified as non-productive. CDR3 was defined by IMGT convention, running from the second conserved V-encoded cysteine to the conserved J-encoded phenylalanine. In an earlier analysis of around 640 of the donors, sequences lacking an unambiguous match to a single V gene segment were excluded. In an earlier analysis of 587 of the donors, V segments were called functional above 56.7% productive rearrangements and were called segregating when the between-donor standard deviation exceeded 5%. A statistical classification framework was built to diagnose cytomegalovirus status from the catalog of TCR beta chain sequences. V and J gene assignment, in a later analysis, came from comparing TCR nucleotide sequences with IMGT/GENE-DB human TR gene sequences. A later analysis assigned CDR3 sequences and most-parsimonious VDJ recombination scenarios with the TCRdist pipeline. In a later analysis, each TCR beta chain was defined by its CDR3 amino acid sequence together with its V-gene family, and reads lacking a unique V-gene family were excluded. As a way to deal with suspected cross-contamination and a sequencing artifact, a later analysis dropped under 600 nucleotide sequences that were highly shared and had low generation probability. In a later analysis, a clonal expansion index was calculated for each public chain from normalized within-repertoire ranks of inferred template counts. A later analysis computed generation probabilities with a VDJ recombination model fitted to out-of-frame rearrangements, and checked the results against IGoR. Hypergeometric tests were used in a later analysis to score TCR-TCR, TCR-HLA and TCR-CMV co-occurrence, with a repertoire-size bias correction applied to the TCR pairs. To estimate false discovery rates, a later analysis permuted the HLA or CMV assignments 20 times. In a later analysis, co-occurring TCRs were grouped using DBSCAN, and TCRdist sequence similarity was added for clustering within HLA-allele-positive subsets. Repertoires with fewer than 30,000 or more than 120,000 public chains, plus five repertoires with anomalous nucleotide sharing, were excluded from co-occurrence clustering. TCRdb provides this immuneACCESS table in a form limited to in-frame rearrangements. Some clones are lacking; in checked studies, under half of them reflect an unresolved V gene, and why the rest are absent is not known. For V, J and clone size, that table is used; D and trimming come from the DNA. The sample's own table lists fewer than 85,000 clones. Together, the top ten hold 5% of the sample.

The cohort comprised 710 or so healthy bone marrow donors. At the time of sampling, all cohort members were nominally healthy, though unrecorded immune exposures were likely present. The donor tested CMV seropositive, placing the donor among the 289 seropositive members of the cohort. A peripheral blood sample was provided by each donor, and peripheral blood mononuclear cells were used for TCR beta sequencing. Genomic DNA extraction from the blood cell samples was performed with the Qiagen DNeasy Blood Extraction Kit. Overall study outcomes, separate from this receptor: The earlier analysis of a few hundred of the donors excluded roughly 17 rarely observed V segments, including chromosome 9 orphons, because counts were too low. The classifier was reported to diagnose cytomegalovirus status with high specificity and sensitivity in both the original cohort and the validation cohort. Only TCR beta chains were sequenced in this cohort, and the absence of alpha or paired-chain data limited detectable features. Across donors, most TCR sequences were observed very rarely, whereas some public TCRs were present in many individuals. V-gene and J-gene trimming of TCR beta chains was associated with a missense DCLRE1C variant in a later genetic analysis, and the association was replicated in an independent cohort. The 87-base-pair reads could not distinguish some IMGT-functional V segments, including TRBV6-2 and TRBV6-3, so those segments were excluded. The sequencing pipeline was judged likely to have produced a cluster of highly shared sequence variants as a technical artifact. In an earlier analysis of some 550 of the donors, most TCR beta V segments were observed in productive rearrangements about 87% or about 30% of the time, broadly matching IMGT annotations. Compared with the 666-donor mean, donors in an Asian-associated ancestry cluster had fewer N-insertions in productive TCRs, according to a later genetic analysis. In vitro tests confirmed that three of the cytomegalovirus-associated TCR beta chains recognize cytomegalovirus antigens. A further reported finding was that TCR beta sequences accurately predicted the HLA-A and HLA-B alleles for most subjects in the first cohort. In the study, 150 to 200 TCR beta chains were listed as associated with cytomegalovirus. Because some donors lacked HLA typing at each locus, the association tests relied only on the typed subset. At a false discovery rate of 0.05, a later analysis linked under 20,000 TCR beta sequences to specific HLA alleles. According to a later analysis, parvovirus B19, influenza, CMV and Epstein-Barr virus appeared linked to several top co-occurrence clusters. According to a later analysis, TCR association rates differed among HLA loci, with DRB1 alleles showing the most associated TCRs and HLA-C alleles showing the fewest. Sequencing depth was assumed to be roughly uniform across donors in the presence/absence analyses, though that assumption may not hold. For the cohort, immune exposure information was limited to CMV serostatus. It was suggested by the authors that the approach could potentially be generalized to other disease states and immunological phenotypes. Assigning TCR associations to individual alleles was difficult when HLA alleles, especially DR and DQ, strongly co-occurred. According to a later analysis, most CMV-associated TCR beta chains appeared to be HLA-restricted, and the HLA associations seemed to be driven largely by CMV exposure. In a later analysis, HLA-associated TCR beta chains showed more clonal expansion and lower generation probabilities than non-associated chains that were equally common. Correlated functional status among segregating V segments might reflect linkage disequilibrium, but an unknown experimental factor could not be ruled out.

The sequenced material came from PBMCs. The sequence was collected from a woman aged 40 to 49 in good health and CMV-seropositive. The chain was built from TRBV9 and TRBJ1-1; no D gene call is confident. The CDR3 reads CASSPRGSGSTEAFF. The sequenced DNA: TGTGCCAGCAGCCCTCGTGGCAGCGGTAGCACTGAAGCTTTCTTT.